What follows are 20 T cell receptor beta chains derived from one specimen sequenced in a study of blood T cell repertoires in COVID-19. Data came from immunoSEQ multiplex PCR; TCRdb stores just in-frame clones and leaves some out. The sample carries about 120,000 clones, roughly 83% recorded once. What was sequenced was peripheral blood. The source is a man aged 25-45 years with acute or convalescent COVID-19.

This rearrangement joins TRBV4-3 to TRBJ2-2; 9 nucleotides match TRBD2. V was pared by 0 bases and J by 6 bases, with 5 bases of the junction left unmatched. The CDR3 has 16 residues. Germline assignment: CDR1 LGHNA and CDR2 YSLEER. In DNA, the CDR3 is TGCGCCAGCAGCCAAGAGCGGGCGGGGGGGCCCGGGGAGCTGTTTTTT. Its protein is CASSQERAGGPGELFF.

The V gene is TRBV18, the J gene TRBJ1-1; D is possibly TRBD1 (5 bases). V lost 3 bases and J lost 1, with 9 bases in between. The CDR3 consists of 14 residues. Per germline, CDR1 KGHSH and CDR2 LQKENI. DNA of the CDR3: TGTGCCAGCTCACCGGGCGGGGGGAACACTGAAGCTTTCTTT. It is translated as CASSPGGGNTEAFF.

About this clone: No conserved phenylalanine or tryptophan is present at the end of the CDR3, so a read error is the likely explanation. It is unclear where the CDR3 begins or ends on the DNA, so no DNA is shown, and the CDR3 is as TCRdb lists it. The chain joins TRBV18 to TRBJ2-7; the table's D gene call, TRBD1, was not cross checked with the DNA. Per germline, CDR1 KGHSH and CDR2 LQKENI. The CDR3 is made up of 11 amino acids, end residues included. The CDR3 protein is CASSPYTEFWA.

This clone was counted only a few times. The J gene is TRBJ2-3, the V gene TRBV5-1, with 7 bases that match TRBD2. The CDR3 covers 12 residues. CDR1 is SGHRS, CDR2 YFSETQ, per germline. The trim removed 6 bases at V and 6 bases at J, leaving 4 bases unmatched. The CDR3, as DNA: TGCGCCAGCATCAATAGCGGGGATACGCAGTATTTT. Encoded protein: CASINSGDTQYF.

The chain recombines TRBV7-2 with TRBJ2-5; a weak D match, TRBD1 (5 bases). V dropped 5 bases and J dropped 5 bases, with 12 bases sitting between them. Germline CDR1 reads SGHTA; CDR2 reads FQGNSA. This CDR3 is built from 13 residues. CDR3 in amino acids: CASSPRVWETQYF. The CDR3 nucleotides read TGTGCCAGCAGCCCCAGGGTGTGGGAGACCCAGTACTTC.

The CDR3 spells CASSAGTGAYNEQFF. As DNA, the CDR3 is TGTGCCAGTAGTGCCGGGACAGGGGCCTACAATGAGCAGTTCTTC. This rearrangement joins TRBV19 to TRBJ2-1; 10 bases are shared with TRBD1. Germline V lookup: CDR1 LNHDA, CDR2 SQIVND (reference sequence). V shed 5 bases, J shed 2 bases, and the junction held 3 bases outside the gene matches. The CDR3 loop spans 15 amino acids. The full variable domain, its missing parts supplied by reference TRBV19 and TRBJ2-1, is DGGITQSPKYLFRKEGQNVTLSCEQNLNHDAMYWYRQDPGQGLRLIYYSQIVNDFQKGDIAEGYSVSREKKESFPLTVTSAQKNPTAFYLCASSAGTGAYNEQFFGPGTRLTVL.

This sequence joins TRBV21-1 and TRBJ2-1; the DNA was not compared with TRBD1, the D call given in the table. TRBV21-1 is labeled a pseudogene. This CDR3 has 17 amino acids. CDR3: CASSKWNQGSAYNEQFF. CDR3 DNA sequence: TGTGCCAGCAGCAAATGGAACCAGGGAAGTGCCTACAATGAGCAGTTCTTC.

The chain has TRBV5-1 and TRBJ2-1, with 12 bases matching TRBD2. From germline, CDR1 is SGHRS and CDR2 YFSETQ. The CDR3 sequence is 16 residues long. Trimming removed 0 bases from V and 4 bases from J; junction bases left unmatched: 2. CDR3 sequence reads: CASSLEGTSGYNEQFF. The DNA for the CDR3 is TGCGCCAGCAGCTTGGAAGGGACTAGCGGGTACAATGAGCAGTTCTTC. The variable domain in full, with the rest retrieved from reference TRBV5-1 and TRBJ2-1, is KAGVTQTPRYLIKTRGQQVTLSCSPISGHRSVSWYQQTPGQGLQFLFEYFSETQRNKGNFPGRFSGRQFSNSRSEMNVSTLELGDSALYLCASSLEGTSGYNEQFFGPGTRLTVL.

This chain joins TRBV27 and TRBJ1-1, with TRBD1 as a possible D gene (6 bases). V dropped 3 bases and J dropped 1 base, with 12 bases sitting between them. Germline V CDR1 and CDR2: MNHEY, SMNVEV (reference sequence). There are 15 residues in the CDR3. The CDR3 nucleotides read TGTGCCAGCAGTTTCACCAGGGGTTGGAACACTGAAGCTTTCTTT. This codes for CASSFTRGWNTEAFF.

This chain links TRBV12-5 with TRBJ1-1, with D perhaps matching TRBD1 (5 bases). V lost 0 bases to trimming and J lost 6 bases, with 20 bases between them. Germline V CDR1 and CDR2: LGHNT, FRNRAP. The CDR3 loop spans 17 amino acids. The CDR3 is CASGLVAMSRAFAEAFF. Written as DNA, the CDR3 is TGTGCTAGTGGTTTGGTCGCTATGTCCAGGGCGTTCGCTGAAGCTTTCTTT.

V gene TRBV19 combines with J gene TRBJ2-7; weak D call: TRBD1 (5 bases). Trimming left V 9 bases short and J 2 bases short, with 8 bases between. From germline, CDR1 is LNHDA and CDR2 SQIVND (reference sequence). CDR3 length: 11 amino acids. CDR3 amino acids: CASKGAYEQYF. Here the CDR3 DNA reads TGTGCCAGCAAAGGGGCCTACGAGCAGTACTTC.

V is TRBV19 and J is TRBJ2-1; a possible D gene is TRBD1 (5 bases). Trimming pared 6 bases from V and 0 bases from J, leaving 27 bases between. The CDR3 totals 20 residues. Germline lookup yields CDR1 LNHDA and CDR2 SQIVND (reference sequence). The CDR3 DNA sequence: TGTGCCAGTAGCAGTCCAGGTCAGGGAAAGTGGGTGAGCTCCTACAATGAGCAGTTCTTC. It codes for CASSSPGQGKWVSSYNEQFF. Supplemented by reference TRBV19 and TRBJ2-1, the full variable domain reads DGGITQSPKYLFRKEGQNVTLSCEQNLNHDAMYWYRQDPGQGLRLIYYSQIVNDFQKGDIAEGYSVSREKKESFPLTVTSAQKNPTAFYLCASSSPGQGKWVSSYNEQFFGPGTRLTVL.

The CDR3 bases are TGTGCCAGCAGTTACTCTCTGTTTAATGAAAAACTGTTTTTT. Translated, it gives CASSYSLFNEKLFF. The chain employs TRBV6-5 and TRBJ1-4; D is ambiguous. Germline CDR1 MNHEY, CDR2 SVGAGI. V shed 0 bases and J shed 4 bases, with 6 bases lying between them. The CDR3 spans 14 residues.

This chain links TRBV12-5 with TRBJ2-5; D remains unclear. Trimming pared 5 bases from V and 4 bases from J, leaving 11 bases between. This CDR3 spans 13 amino acids. Germline V gene data show CDR1 as LGHNT and CDR2 as FRNRAP. The DNA for the CDR3 is TGTGCTAGTGGTCTTGGAGTTAGAGAGACCCAGTACTTC. Its translation: CASGLGVRETQYF.

This chain uses TRBV5-6 with TRBJ2-2, with D tentatively TRBD2 (6 bases). The V end was cut by 4 bases, the J end by 5 bases, with 9 bases between. CDR3 size: 13 residues. Looked up from germline, CDR1 is SGHDT and CDR2 is YYEEEE. CDR3 DNA: TGTGCCAGCAGCCTTGGGGGGACCGGGGAGCTGTTTTTT. Protein sequence: CASSLGGTGELFF.

This chain joins TRBV3-1 (or the pseudogene TRBV3-2) and TRBJ2-5, with 9 bases fitting TRBD2. Unmatched junction bases numbered 8, after V lost 1 base and J lost 5 bases. Per germline, CDR1 LGHDT and CDR2 YNNKEL (reference sequence). The CDR3 consists of 16 residues. The CDR3 sequence is CASSQVLRGGPETQYF. The DNA for the CDR3 is TGTGCCAGCAGCCAAGTTTTGCGGGGGGGCCCCGAGACCCAGTACTTC.

This clone was seen only once. The gene calls are TRBV6-2 or TRBV6-3 and TRBJ1-2; tentatively, D is TRBD1 (6 bases). Trimming removed 6 bases from V and 4 bases from J, with 15 bases in between. The germline CDR1 and CDR2 sequences are MNHEY and SVGEGT. This CDR3 has 14 amino acids. The CDR3 bases are TGTGCCAGCAGCGTACAGGGTAAAGGCTATGGCTACACCTTC. Protein product: CASSVQGKGYGYTF.

The genes are TRBV23-1 and TRBJ2-2; D unresolved. TRBV23-1 falls under the ORF class, with uncertain function. Trimming shortened V by 4 bases and J by 1 base, and 7 bases separated the two germline ends. The CDR3 totals 14 residues. The CDR3 sequence: CASSPKKNTGELFF. CDR3 nucleotide sequence: TGCGCCAGCAGTCCAAAAAAGAACACCGGGGAGCTGTTTTTT.

The rearrangement links TRBV2 to TRBJ2-7; 8 positions agree with TRBD2. V was clipped by 6 bases and J by 7 bases; unmatched bases: 14. The germline V gene has CDR1 SNHLY and CDR2 FYNNEI. This CDR3 has 15 amino acids. CDR3: CASSVLLAALGEQYV. CDR3 coding DNA: TGTGCCAGCAGCGTTCTACTAGCGGCCCTGGGGGAGCAGTACGTC.

This clone was picked up one time. As DNA, the CDR3 is TGTGCCAGCAGTTCCCAAGCGGAAGAGACCCAGTACTTC. Its protein is CASSSQAEETQYF. The rearrangement links TRBV6-6 to TRBJ2-5; TRBD2 is a possible D gene (5 bases). Trimming stripped 4 bases from V and 3 bases from J, with 9 bases between. This CDR3 is built from 13 residues. Germline CDR1 is MNHNY and CDR2 is SVGAGI (reference sequence).